The sequence of this TCR beta chain was determined in a study of blood T cell repertoires in COVID-19. Profiled with immunoSEQ multiplex PCR; TCRdb holds only in-frame clones, not every one. The sample holds 140,000 or so clones, about four fifths seen once. The V end lost 7 bases, the J end lost 1 base, and 7 bases lay between the germline ends. The CDR3 consists of 12 residues. The germline CDR1 and CDR2 sequences are SGHVS and FQNEAQ. This clone was seen a single time. The sample consisted of peripheral blood. V is TRBV7-8 and J is TRBJ1-1, with D unclear. The clonotype was recovered from a human donor in a cohort sampled during active COVID-19. This CDR3 reads CASTYGNTEAFF. CDR3 nucleotide sequence: TGTGCCAGCACCTATGGGAACACTGAAGCTTTCTTT.